This T cell receptor (beta chain) came from a study of shared clonotypes between healthy human individuals. Profiled with immunoSEQ multiplex PCR; TCRdb holds only in-frame clones, not every one. This repertoire shows some 1,900,000 clones, less than 95% found once; its top ten account for 0.95% to 1.5%. CDR3 length equals 15 residues. V was shortened by 3 bases and J by 0 bases, with 12 bases between the two germline ends. Germline-derived CDR1 and CDR2 are MDHEN and SYDVKM. Cells designated naive CD8 were CD45RO-negative and were positively selected for CCR7, with terminally differentiated effector memory CD45RA+ cells excluded.

The chain combines TRBV28 with TRBJ2-7; perhaps TRBD2 as D (6 bases). Sequenced: naive CD8+ T cells sorted from blood. This receptor was identified in a man younger than 30 in good health. CDR3: CASSLASGPSYEQYF. CDR3 coding DNA: TGTGCCAGCAGTTTGGCGAGCGGGCCCTCCTACGAGCAGTACTTC.